This TCR beta chain comes out of a study of T cells in Graves' hyperthyroidism and ophthalmopathy. Study-wide points: In simple terms, a model built on 13 V-J features told ophthalmopathy apart from stable hyperthyroidism. Blood samples included most of the expanded thyroid clonotypes exceeding 0.001.

Amplified TCR beta CDR3 regions came from RNA transcripts. HTBI primers were the set used in a first-round RT-PCR of the TCR CDR3. TCRdb itself ran the multiplex PCR reads through MiXCR, one entry per CDR3 protein. The sample records approximately 300,000 distinct CDR3 sequences, about 15% being singletons. On this clonotype: What it recognizes is unknown. A junction boundary mismatches the germline segment, possibly from a read error.

This CDR3 comprises 14 residues. The germline V gene has CDR1 MNHNS and CDR2 SASEGT. The sequence derives from a woman aged 55-70 years with Graves' ophthalmopathy. The chain combines TRBV6-1 with TRBJ2-7; tentatively, D is TRBD1 or TRBD2 (5 bases each). The material sequenced was blood. The CDR3 spells CTSLRDLANNEQYF. Here the CDR3 DNA reads TGTACCAGCCTGAGGGACCTAGCTAATAACGAGCAGTACTTC.